This T cell receptor (beta chain) appears in the sequencing data of a study of beta chain features in type 1 diabetes. Study findings and constraints: Moderately but significantly shorter TCRB CDR3s were found in Type 1 diabetes patients in all four CD4+ subsets.

Reverse transcription of all isolated RNA meant that expressed TCRB transcripts were sequenced. The method was immunoSEQ multiplex PCR; TCRdb's version includes in-frame clones alone and lacks a portion of them. Among fewer than 400,000 clones listed, over 7% were seen once. In this sample, this clone turned up a few times. Its target is not known. The sequence was collected from a man in his thirties or forties with type 1 diabetes. Material: central memory CD4+ T cells from blood.

The CDR3 loop reads CASRPPGGGNQPQHF. In DNA form, the CDR3 reads TGTGCCAGCAGGCCTCCAGGGGGAGGCAATCAGCCCCAGCATTTT. This chain links TRBV28 with TRBJ1-5, with TRBD1 matching 7 bases. Germline CDR1 MDHEN, CDR2 SYDVKM. The V gene end was trimmed by 6 bases and the J gene end by 2 bases; junction bases not matched to a gene: 7. This CDR3 spans 15 amino acids.